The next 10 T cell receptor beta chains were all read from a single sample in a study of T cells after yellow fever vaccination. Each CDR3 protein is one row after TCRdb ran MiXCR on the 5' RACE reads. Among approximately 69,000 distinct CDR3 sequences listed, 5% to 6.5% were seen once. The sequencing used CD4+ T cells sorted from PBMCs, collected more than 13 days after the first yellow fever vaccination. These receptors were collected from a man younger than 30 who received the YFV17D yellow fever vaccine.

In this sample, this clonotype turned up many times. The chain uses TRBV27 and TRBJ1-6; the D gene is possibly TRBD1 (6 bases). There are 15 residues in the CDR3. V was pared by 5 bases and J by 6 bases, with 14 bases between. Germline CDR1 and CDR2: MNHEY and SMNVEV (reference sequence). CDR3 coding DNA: TGTGCCAGCAGTCGACAGGCTACTGCTAATTCACCCCTCCACTTT. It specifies CASSRQATANSPLHF.

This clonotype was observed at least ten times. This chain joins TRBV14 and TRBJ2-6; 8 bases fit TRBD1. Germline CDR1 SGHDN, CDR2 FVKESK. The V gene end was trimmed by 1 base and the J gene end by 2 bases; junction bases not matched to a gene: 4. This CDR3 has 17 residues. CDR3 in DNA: TGTGCCAGCAGCCAAGGACAGGGGCAGACTGGGGCCAACGTCCTGACTTTC. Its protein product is CASSQGQGQTGANVLTF.

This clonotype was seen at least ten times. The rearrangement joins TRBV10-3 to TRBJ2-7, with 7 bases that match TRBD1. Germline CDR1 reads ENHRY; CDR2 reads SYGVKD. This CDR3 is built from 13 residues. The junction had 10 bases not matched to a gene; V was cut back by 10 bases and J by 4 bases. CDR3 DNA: TGTGCCACCCAGGGGGACGGACCTTACGAGCAGTACGTC. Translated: CATQGDGPYEQYV.

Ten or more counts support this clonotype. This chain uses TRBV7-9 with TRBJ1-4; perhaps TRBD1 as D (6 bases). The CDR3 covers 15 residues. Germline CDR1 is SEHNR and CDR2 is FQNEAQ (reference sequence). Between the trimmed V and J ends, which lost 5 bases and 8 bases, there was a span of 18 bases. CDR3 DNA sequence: TGTGCCAGCAGCCATTCAGGGGAGATAAGGGAAAAACTGTTTTTT. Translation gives CASSHSGEIREKLFF.

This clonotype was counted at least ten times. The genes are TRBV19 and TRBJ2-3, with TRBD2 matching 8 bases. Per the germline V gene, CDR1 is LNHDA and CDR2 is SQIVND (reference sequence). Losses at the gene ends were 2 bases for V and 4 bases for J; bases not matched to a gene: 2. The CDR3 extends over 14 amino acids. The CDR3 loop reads CASSISGGPDTQYF. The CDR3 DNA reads TGTGCCAGTAGTATAAGCGGGGGCCCAGATACGCAGTATTTT.

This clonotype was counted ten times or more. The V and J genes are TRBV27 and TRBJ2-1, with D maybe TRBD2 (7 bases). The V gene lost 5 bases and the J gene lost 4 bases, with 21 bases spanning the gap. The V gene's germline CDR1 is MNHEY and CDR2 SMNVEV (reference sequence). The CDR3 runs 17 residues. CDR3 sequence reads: CASSRVRPGGGYNEQFF. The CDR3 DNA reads TGTGCCAGCAGTCGCGTGAGACCGGGGGGCGGGTACAATGAGCAGTTCTTC.

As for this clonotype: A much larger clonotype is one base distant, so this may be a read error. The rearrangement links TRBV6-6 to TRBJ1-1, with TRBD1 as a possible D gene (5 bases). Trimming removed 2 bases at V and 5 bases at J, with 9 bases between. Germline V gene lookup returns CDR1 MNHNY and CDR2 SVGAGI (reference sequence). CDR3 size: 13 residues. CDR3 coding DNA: TGTGCCAGCAGTTACCGGGGGAAGACTGAAGCTTTCTTT. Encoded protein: CASSYRGKTEAFF.

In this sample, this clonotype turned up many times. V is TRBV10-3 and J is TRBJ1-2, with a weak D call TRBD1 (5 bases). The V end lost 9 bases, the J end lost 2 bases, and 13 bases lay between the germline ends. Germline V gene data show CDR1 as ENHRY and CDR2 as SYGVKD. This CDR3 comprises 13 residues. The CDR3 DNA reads TGTGCCATTTCTGGGGCAGGAAACTATGGCTACACCTTC. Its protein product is CAISGAGNYGYTF.

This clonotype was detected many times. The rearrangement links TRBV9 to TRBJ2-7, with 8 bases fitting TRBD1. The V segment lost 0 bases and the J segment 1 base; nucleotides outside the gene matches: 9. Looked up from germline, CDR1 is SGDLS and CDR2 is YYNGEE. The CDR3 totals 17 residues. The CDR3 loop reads CASSVVPGTGGSYEQYF. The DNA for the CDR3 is TGTGCCAGCAGCGTAGTACCGGGGACAGGCGGATCCTACGAGCAGTACTTC.

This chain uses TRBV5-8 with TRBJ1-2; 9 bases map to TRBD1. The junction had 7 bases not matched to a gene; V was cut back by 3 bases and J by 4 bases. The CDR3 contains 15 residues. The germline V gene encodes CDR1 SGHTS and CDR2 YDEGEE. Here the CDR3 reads CASSSGRQGGYGYTF. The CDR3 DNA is TGTGCCAGCAGCTCGGGGCGACAGGGGGGCTATGGCTACACCTTC.